This is a list of T cell receptor beta chains from one sample in a study of OX40 agonist ivuxolimab in advanced cancers. Generated by immunoSEQ multiplex PCR, the TCRdb table keeps only in-frame clones and is missing some. This table has tens of thousands of clones, 84% appearing once. This material consisted of CD4+ or CD8+ T cells sorted from blood, taken in a trial of the OX40 agonist ivuxolimab. Receptors were obtained from an adult with an advanced solid tumor such as melanoma, head and neck, liver or kidney cancer. The CDR3 runs from the conserved cysteine through the conserved F or W. D genes are given only for firm matches. Size tells how often a clone was seen (once, few, many) or the class of an expanded clone, and some rows leave it out.

V	D	size	J	DNA	CDR3
TRBV7-9	NA	once	TRBJ2-2	TGTGCCAGCAGCTTAATCGACAGTTCGACCGGGAAGCTGTTTTTT	CASSLIDSSTGKLFF
TRBV5-5	NA	NA	TRBJ1-5	TGTGCCAGCAGCTTGGGGGGAGTATACGGCAATCAGCCCCAGCATTTT	CASSLGGVYGNQPQHF
TRBV30	TRBD2	NA	TRBJ2-1	TGTGCCTGGAGAGCCACCGGGACTAGCGGGTTCGGGGGGCAGTTCTTC	CAWRATGTSGFGGQFF
TRBV18	TRBD2	NA	TRBJ2-3	TGTGCCAGCTCACCCGCTAGCGGGGTGAAAGATACGCAGTATTTT	CASSPASGVKDTQYF
TRBV11-2	TRBD2	few	TRBJ2-1	TGTGCCAGCAGCTTAGATTGGGCGGGGGTCGGCAATGAGCAGTTCTTC	CASSLDWAGVGNEQFF
TRBV11-2	NA	NA	TRBJ2-2	TGTGCCAGCAGTTCGGGGACTTTTGCCGGGGAGCTGTTTTTT	CASSSGTFAGELFF
TRBV2	NA	NA	TRBJ2-7	TGTGCCAGCAGTGAAGGAAGGGAGAGCCCCTACGAGCAGTACTTC	CASSEGRESPYEQYF
TRBV30	TRBD1	NA	TRBJ2-1	TGTGCCTGGAGTGGACAGGGTTGGGATGAGCAGTTCTTC	CAWSGQGWDEQFF
TRBV9	NA	NA	TRBJ1-3	TGTGCCAGTGGGGGCGGAAACACCATATATTTT	CASGGGNTIYF
TRBV7-9	NA	NA	TRBJ2-1	TGTGCCAGCAGCTTGCCCTTTGAGGATGAGCAGTTCTTC	CASSLPFEDEQFF
TRBV19	TRBD1	NA	TRBJ1-2	TGTGCCAGTAGAAGGACAGGGCCGAACTATGGCTACACCTTC	CASRRTGPNYGYTF
TRBV21-1	NA	NA	TRBJ1-3	TGTGCCAGCAGCTTACAGGGGGAAGGAAACACCATATATTTT	CASSLQGEGNTIYF
TRBV18	TRBD2	NA	TRBJ2-1	TGTGCCAGCTCCCGAGCGGGAGGGCCGTTCAATGAGCAGTTCTTC	CASSRAGGPFNEQFF
TRBV4-1	TRBD1	NA	TRBJ2-1	TGCGCCAGCAGCCAAGGACAGGGGATGTACAATGAGCAGTTCTTC	CASSQGQGMYNEQFF
TRBV7-9	NA	NA	TRBJ2-1	TGTGCCAGCACTCCTCTAGGTTCTAACAGTGATGAGCAGTTCTTC	CASTPLGSNSDEQFF
TRBV5-1	NA	NA	TRBJ1-1	TGCGCCAGCAGCCCCAGGGAGGACACTGAAGCTTTCTTT	CASSPREDTEAFF
TRBV4-2	TRBD2	NA	TRBJ2-3	TGTGCCAGCAGCCTAGCGGGGGGGAAAGATACGCAGTATTTT	CASSLAGGKDTQYF
TRBV25-1	TRBD1	NA	TRBJ2-3	TGTGCCAGCAGTGATTCGGGACAGGGGGCAGATACGCAGTATTTT	CASSDSGQGADTQYF
TRBV5-1	NA	NA	TRBJ2-3	TGCGCCAGCAGCCCGTCAGGTGGGCCTAGCACAGATACGCAGTATTTT	CASSPSGGPSTDTQYF
TRBV6-6	NA	NA	TRBJ1-4	TGTGCCAGCAGTTACCCGGGTAGGACGAATGAAAAACTGTTTTTT	CASSYPGRTNEKLFF
TRBV5-5	TRBD1	NA	TRBJ1-6	TGTGCCAGCAGCTTCCGGGACAGTCATTCACCCCTCCACTTT	CASSFRDSHSPLHF
TRBV10-3	TRBD1	NA	TRBJ2-1	TGTGCCATCAGTGAGTCGGGACAGGGGTATGAGCAGTTCTTC	CAISESGQGYEQFF
TRBV6-6	NA	NA	TRBJ1-1	TGTGCCAGCAGTTACTGGGGGGAGCGGAACACTGAAGCTTTCTTT	CASSYWGERNTEAFF
TRBV18	NA	NA	TRBJ2-7	TGTGCCAGCTCACCAGGGGGACGCTCCTACGAGCAGTACTTC	CASSPGGRSYEQYF
TRBV30	TRBD1	NA	TRBJ1-5	TGTGCCTGGAGTGGCCACGGTCAGGGGGCCCAGCATTTT	CAWSGHGQGAQHF
TRBV2	NA	NA	TRBJ2-5	TGTGCCTCCCACCCGGGCTCCCCCGGCGAGACCCAGTACTTC	CASHPGSPGETQYF
TRBV28	TRBD1	NA	TRBJ1-2	TGTGCCAGCGTGGGGGACAGCCTGGGGGGCTACACCTTC	CASVGDSLGGYTF
TRBV28	NA	NA	TRBJ1-1	TGTGCCAGCAGTCCCACTAGGGGGACGCACGAGGGGTCTGAAGCTTTCTTT	CASSPTRGTHEGSEAFF
TRBV2	NA	NA	TRBJ1-1	TGTGCCAGCAGTGTTCGGGAGGGATCCACTGAAGCTTTCTTT	CASSVREGSTEAFF
TRBV1	NA	NA	TRBJ2-2	TGCACCAGCAGCCAAGGACGGGGGTCAGGCCGGGGAGCTGTTTTT	CTSSQGRGSGRGAVF
TRBV7-8	NA	NA	TRBJ2-7	TGTGCCAGCAGCCCAAGAGGGGGGTTTGGCTACGAGCAGTACTTC	CASSPRGGFGYEQYF
TRBV6-1	NA	NA	TRBJ1-1	TGTGCCAGCAGTGAAGCCCTTTTGGGCCCGATCCCATTT	CASSEALLGPIPF
TRBV4-2	NA	NA	TRBJ2-4	TGTGCCAGCAGCCAAGATACATGGGACCCAGGGGAAAACATTCAGTACTTC	CASSQDTWDPGENIQYF
TRBV6-5	TRBD1	NA	TRBJ1-1	TGTGCCAGCAGTTCAGGGACAGGGCGGGGGACTGAAGCTTTCTTT	CASSSGTGRGTEAFF
TRBV15	TRBD1	NA	TRBJ1-2	TGTGCCACCAGCAGGAAACAGGGGGCTGGCTACACCTTC	CATSRKQGAGYTF
TRBV30	TRBD1	NA	TRBJ2-7	TGTGCCTGGAGTGTTGTGGGACAGGGGAACTCCTACGAGCAGTACTTC	CAWSVVGQGNSYEQYF
TRBV29-1	NA	NA	TRBJ2-1	TGCAGCGTTGAAGGGGGGGAGGGGGAGTTCTTC	CSVEGGEGEFF
TRBV27	TRBD2	once	TRBJ2-5	TGTGCCAGCAGTCCACGGGGCGGGGGAGTCGGAGAGACCCAGTACTTC	CASSPRGGGVGETQYF
TRBV6-5	TRBD2	NA	TRBJ2-1	TGTGCCAGCAGCTTACTAGCGGGGGTTGAGCAGTTCTTC	CASSLLAGVEQFF
TRBV5-4	NA	NA	TRBJ2-6	TGTGCCAGCAGCCCGGACGGCTCTGGGGCCAACGTCCTGACTTTC	CASSPDGSGANVLTF
TRBV27	NA	NA	TRBJ1-2	TGTGCCAGCAGTTTATCGAGACCGGACATCAATGGCTACACCTTC	CASSLSRPDINGYTF
TRBV19	NA	few	TRBJ2-7	TGTGCCAGTAGTATCGGCCGTGGACAATCGAACGAGCAGTACTTC	CASSIGRGQSNEQYF